This T cell receptor beta chain was identified in a study of T cell clonotyping in hematopoietic cell transplantation. Trimming took 1 base from V and 6 from J, leaving 16 bases between them. Germline V CDR1 and CDR2: SGHNT, YYREEE (reference sequence). The CDR3 spans 15 residues. This clone was seen a single time. The target antigen is unknown. Generated by immunoSEQ multiplex PCR, the TCRdb table keeps only in-frame clones and is missing some. This sample carries approximately 5,400 clones, approximately 84% of them seen once, and the ten largest clones take under 4.5%. Study-wide results and limits: After transplant, recipient diversity fell while pathologically expanded clonotypes grew through day 180.

Indicated time point: recipient sample about 28 days before transplant, after cytoreduction. Recipient blood drawn about 28 days pretransplant and days 30, 100, 180 after. The chain carries TRBV5-4 and TRBJ1-2; D is possibly TRBD1 (5 bases). The sequencing here drew on peripheral blood mononuclear cells, taken before stem cell transplant. This receptor was identified in a man aged 55 to 70 with acute myeloid leukemia. Some clones in this sample may be carry-over from other donors' samples. The CDR3 region has the DNA TGTGCCAGCAGCTTGAAGACCCAGGGAACGGATGGCTACACCTTC. This encodes CASSLKTQGTDGYTF.